These 30 T cell receptor beta chains share one sample of origin, sequenced in a study of T cell repertoires in cytomegalovirus infection. What these receptors recognize is not known. One entry per CDR3 protein results from TCRdb running MiXCR on the reads. The sample has 680,000 or so distinct CDR3 sequences; around 32% are singletons. This specimen consisted of cultured PBMCs, obtained from culture after CMV antigen stimulation. Every receptor here comes from a human donor in good health (CMV status not recorded). Some clones in this sample may be carry-over from other donors' samples.

This clonotype was counted only a few times. The chain carries TRBV7-2 and TRBJ2-7, with no clear D. Per the germline V gene, CDR1 is SGHTA and CDR2 is FQGNSA. V shed 0 bases and J shed 0 bases, with 12 bases lying between them. The CDR3 has 16 amino acids. The CDR3 loop is CASSLASGPSSYEQYF. CDR3 coding DNA: TGTGCCAGCAGCTTAGCCTCAGGCCCAAGCTCCTACGAGCAGTACTTC.

This clonotype was detected only a few times. This chain uses TRBV28 with TRBJ2-3, with a weak D call TRBD1 (6 bases). The ends were cut back, 8 bases at V and 4 bases at J, with 16 bases in the middle. The CDR3 consists of 14 residues. Per germline, CDR1 MDHEN and CDR2 SYDVKM. The CDR3 sequence: CASSPPPGADTQYF. In DNA, the CDR3 is TGTGCCAGCTCCCCTCCGCCAGGGGCAGATACGCAGTATTTT. The full variable domain, completed using reference TRBV28 and TRBJ2-3, is DVKVTQSSRYLVKRTGEKVFLECVQDMDHENMFWYRQDPGLGLRLIYFSYDVKMKEKGDIPEGYSVSREKKERFSLILESASTNQTSMYLCASSPPPGADTQYFGPGTRLTVL.

In its sample, this clonotype was seen a few times. The chain joins TRBV12-3 or TRBV12-4 to TRBJ2-7; 8 nucleotides agree with TRBD2. This CDR3 is 14 amino acids long. J lost 7 bases, V lost 7 bases, and 12 bases had no gene match. This chain's CDR3 is CASTSSAGGLEQYF. The CDR3 nucleotides are TGTGCCAGCACCTCCTCGGCGGGGGGCTTGGAGCAGTACTTC.

V gene TRBV7-8 combines with J gene TRBJ2-7; D is perhaps TRBD1 (5 bases). With 6 bases removed from V and 4 bases from J, the gap between germline ends came to 7 bases. The germline gives CDR1 SGHVS, CDR2 FQNEAQ. The CDR3 is 11 amino acids. The CDR3 is CASRTEYEQYF. For the CDR3, the DNA is TGTGCCAGCAGGACAGAATACGAGCAGTACTTC.

The chain combines TRBV6-8 with TRBJ1-2; TRBD1 matches at 10 bases. Trimming removed 6 bases from V and 4 bases from J; junction bases left unmatched: 8. Germline V gene sequence: CDR1 MNHGY, CDR2 SAAAGT. The CDR3 length is 15 residues. CDR3 DNA: TGTGCCAGCAGCCGTGACAGGGGGCGCGTCTATGGCTACACCTTC. Translated: CASSRDRGRVYGYTF.

In its sample, this clonotype was seen once. The chain links TRBV3-1 to TRBJ1-4; D is undetermined. CDR1 and CDR2 (germline): LGHDT, YNNKEL (reference sequence). There are 13 residues in the CDR3. V lost 3 bases to trimming and J lost 8 bases, with 10 bases between them. The CDR3 reads CASSQGRPEKLFF. In nucleotides, the CDR3 is TGTGCCAGCAGCCAGGGAAGACCAGAAAAACTGTTTTTT.

The chain combines TRBV5-5 with TRBJ2-2; TRBD2 matches at 8 bases. Germline values: CDR1 SGHKS, CDR2 YYEKEE (reference sequence). This CDR3 region has 14 residues. Trimming removed 8 bases from V and 5 bases from J; junction bases left unmatched: 8. Written as DNA, the CDR3 is TGTGCCAGTTCAAGCGGGAGATGGACCGGGGAGCTGTTTTTT. Its translation is CASSSGRWTGELFF. Drawing the rest from reference TRBV5-5 and TRBJ2-2, the complete variable domain is DAGVTQSPTHLIKTRGQQVTLRCSPISGHKSVSWYQQVLGQGPQFIFQYYEKEERGRGNFPDRFSARQFPNYSSELNVNALLLGDSALYLCASSSGRWTGELFFGEGSRLTVL.

The CDR3 DNA is TGTGCCAGCAGCTCCGGAGCCGGCCAGGGCCCCTATGGCTACACCTTC. Amino acids: CASSSGAGQGPYGYTF. The chain has TRBV5-4 and TRBJ1-2, with TRBD1 as a possible D gene (5 bases). Germline-derived CDR1 and CDR2 are SGHNT and YYREEE (reference sequence). The CDR3 consists of 16 residues. V was clipped by 3 bases and J by 4 bases, with 19 bases between them.

The chain recombines TRBV7-6 with TRBJ1-1, with TRBD1 matching 7 bases. CDR3 length: 14 amino acids. Germline V gene lookup returns CDR1 SGHVS and CDR2 FNYEAQ. The junction had 6 bases not matched to a gene; V was cut back by 5 bases and J by 3 bases. The CDR3 bases are TGTGCCAGCAGCCGTTCGGGACAGCACACTGAAGCTTTCTTT. Its protein is CASSRSGQHTEAFF.

This rearrangement joins TRBV7-2 to TRBJ1-1; D not resolved. The CDR3 is 13 amino acids. The germline gives CDR1 SGHTA, CDR2 FQGNSA. Trimming pared 5 bases from V and 4 bases from J, leaving 11 bases between. CDR3 residues: CASSQPIGTEAFF. The CDR3 bases are TGTGCCAGCAGCCAGCCAATCGGCACTGAAGCTTTCTTT.

The chain has TRBV27 and TRBJ2-1, with 7 positions matching TRBD2. Germline assignment: CDR1 MNHEY and CDR2 SMNVEV (reference sequence). V dropped 1 base and J dropped 5; count of bases not matched to a gene: 8. This CDR3 is built from 16 residues. The CDR3 protein is CASSLYPGGVDNEQFF. Here the CDR3 DNA reads TGTGCCAGCAGTTTATACCCGGGGGGAGTCGACAATGAGCAGTTCTTC.

The V and J genes are TRBV30 and TRBJ1-6; D not resolved. Germline V gene data show CDR1 as GTSNPN and CDR2 as SVGIG (reference sequence). The V and J ends lost 2 bases and 7 bases respectively, with 12 bases between them. The CDR3 totals 14 residues. This CDR3 reads CAWSTLLENSPLHF. The CDR3 coding sequence is TGTGCCTGGAGTACACTCCTAGAGAATTCACCCCTCCACTTT.

The genes are TRBV10-3 and TRBJ2-7, with TRBD1 as a possible D gene (6 bases). V shed 10 bases and J shed 1 base, with 17 bases lying between them. The CDR3 consists of 14 residues. Germline values: CDR1 ENHRY, CDR2 SYGVKD. The CDR3 here is CATRRQATSYEQYF. DNA for the CDR3: TGTGCCACGAGGAGACAGGCTACATCCTACGAGCAGTACTTC.

In this sample, this clonotype turned up once. The CDR3: CASRGAHEQYF. The CDR3, as DNA: TGTGCCAGCAGAGGAGCTCACGAGCAGTACTTC. The chain carries TRBV2 and TRBJ2-7; D not certain. Deletions cut 6 bases from V and 5 bases from J, with 8 bases between. Germline values: CDR1 SNHLY, CDR2 FYNNEI. There are 11 residues in the CDR3.

CDR3 sequence (DNA): TGCGCCAGCAGCTCGGGGGGGCCGGCCGAGCAGTACTTC. Its translation is CASSSGGPAEQYF. V and J are TRBV4-1 and TRBJ2-7; 8 bases align to TRBD2. This CDR3 is 13 amino acids long. Trimming removed 5 bases from V and 6 bases from J; junction bases left unmatched: 6. Germline CDR1 and CDR2: MGHRA and YSYEKL.

The chain employs TRBV12-3 or TRBV12-4 and TRBJ1-5; 7 bases match TRBD1. V shed 7 bases and J 6 bases; nucleotides not matched to a gene: 6. The CDR3 is 13 residues long. CDR3 in DNA: TGTGCCAGCACCACGACAGGGAGTCAGCCCCAGCATTTT. As protein: CASTTTGSQPQHF.

The chain has TRBV6-6 and TRBJ2-3; 8 bases are shared with TRBD2. The germline V gene has CDR1 MNHNY and CDR2 SVGAGI (reference sequence). Germline trimming cut 8 bases from V and 5 bases from J; bases unmatched to any gene: 6. The CDR3 covers 13 residues. CDR3 DNA sequence: TGTGCCAGCGGGACTAGTCGGAAAGATACGCAGTATTTT. This encodes CASGTSRKDTQYF.

This sequence joins TRBV12-3 or TRBV12-4 and TRBJ2-7; D might be TRBD1 (5 bases). CDR3 length: 12 residues. V lost 5 bases and J lost 5, with 10 bases in between. The CDR3 here is CASSMGLDEQYF. DNA of the CDR3: TGTGCCAGCAGTATGGGGCTAGACGAGCAGTACTTC.

The chain joins TRBV19 to TRBJ2-7; the D gene is possibly TRBD2 (7 bases). This CDR3 has 16 amino acids. Germline CDR1 reads LNHDA; CDR2 reads SQIVND (reference sequence). Trimming pared 3 bases from V and 2 bases from J, leaving 17 bases between. The CDR3, as DNA: TGTGCCAGTAGTATCGCCGGGGGGCTAGCAGCCTACGAGCAGTACTTC. Amino acids: CASSIAGGLAAYEQYF.

This clonotype was detected only a few times. The CDR3 reads CASSLVRDYNSPLHF. The CDR3 region has the DNA TGTGCCAGCAGCTTAGTACGGGACTATAATTCACCCCTCCACTTT. The V call is TRBV7-6, the J call TRBJ1-6; D is uncertain. V was pared by 1 base and J by 3 bases, with 7 bases between. This CDR3 has 15 amino acids. Germline assignment: CDR1 SGHVS and CDR2 FNYEAQ.

This chain links TRBV12-3 or TRBV12-4 with TRBJ2-5; D might be TRBD2 (7 bases). The V end lost 6 bases, the J end lost 2 bases, and 16 bases lay between the germline ends. This CDR3 is built from 15 residues. In DNA form, the CDR3 reads TGTGCCAGCAGACTCTCGGGGGGCAAACAAGAGACCCAGTACTTC. Its translation: CASRLSGGKQETQYF.

Only a few counts were recorded for this clonotype. This chain connects TRBV7-6 to TRBJ2-5; 10 bases fit TRBD2. This CDR3 comprises 19 residues. V lost 0 bases, J lost 9 bases, and 19 bases stayed unmatched. Germline V CDR1 and CDR2: SGHVS, FNYEAQ. The DNA for the CDR3 is TGTGCCAGCAGCTTAGCTCCTATTCAGGCTAGCGGGGGCCTGGGGGCCCAGTACTTC. It codes for CASSLAPIQASGGLGAQYF.

This clonotype was detected ten times or more. The gene calls are TRBV27 and TRBJ1-5; no clear D. The CDR3 contains 13 residues. Germline-derived CDR1 and CDR2 are MNHEY and SMNVEV (reference sequence). V shed 4 bases and J shed 4 bases, with 8 bases lying between them. CDR3 DNA sequence: TGTGCCAGCAGTTCCCGGTTTAATCAGCCCCAGCATTTT. Its translation is CASSSRFNQPQHF.

The chain links TRBV6-2 or TRBV6-3 to TRBJ1-5; D is ambiguous. Germline assignment: CDR1 MNHEY and CDR2 SVGEGT. V was cut by 0 bases and J by 7 bases, with 19 bases left in between. The CDR3 is 17 residues long. In nucleotides, the CDR3 is TGTGCCAGCAGTTACTCCCTTAGCAGCTATCGTGTGCAGCCCCAGCATTTT. This translates into CASSYSLSSYRVQPQHF.

The rearrangement links TRBV2 to TRBJ1-5, with a possible D match to TRBD1 (6 bases). Trimming removed 4 bases at V and 2 bases at J, with 12 bases between. Germline values: CDR1 SNHLY, CDR2 FYNNEI. The CDR3 extends over 15 amino acids. The CDR3 DNA reads as TGTGCCAGCAGTGGCCTGACAGGTGGCAATCAGCCCCAGCATTTT. Protein: CASSGLTGGNQPQHF.

The gene calls are TRBV7-8 and TRBJ2-5, with 10 bases lining up with TRBD2. CDR3 length equals 17 residues. Trimming at V came to 3 bases and at J to 1 base, leaving 8 bases not matched to a gene. Germline CDR1 reads SGHVS; CDR2 reads FQNEAQ. This CDR3 is CASSFPLAGDLQETQYF. The CDR3 DNA reads TGTGCCAGCAGCTTTCCGCTAGCGGGGGACCTCCAAGAGACCCAGTACTTC.

The V and J genes are TRBV4-1 and TRBJ2-7; D call uncertain. This CDR3 is built from 13 residues. Trimming removed 0 bases at V and 3 bases at J, with 6 bases between. Germline V gene data show CDR1 as MGHRA and CDR2 as YSYEKL. The CDR3 bases are TGCGCCAGCAGCCAAGACATCCGCTACGAGCAGTACTTC. Translating it yields CASSQDIRYEQYF.

A few counts support this clonotype. The chain uses TRBV20-1 and TRBJ1-2, with 9 bases fitting TRBD1. Germline lookup yields CDR1 DFQATT and CDR2 SNEGSKA (reference sequence). After removal of 1 base from V and 4 bases from J, the junction contained 1 base not matched to a gene. CDR3 size: 13 residues. CDR3 nucleotides: TGCAGTGCTAGAGGGGGACAGGGCTATGGCTACACCTTC. This translates into CSARGGQGYGYTF.

This clonotype was counted a few times. The rearrangement uses TRBV6-5 and TRBJ2-3, with 7 bases that match TRBD2. Per germline, CDR1 MNHEY and CDR2 SVGAGI. Unmatched junction bases numbered 4, after V lost 2 bases and J lost 2 bases. This CDR3 region has 15 residues. CDR3 sequence reads: CASSYPAGTTDTQYF. As DNA, the CDR3 is TGTGCCAGCAGTTACCCAGCGGGAACCACAGATACGCAGTATTTT.

The chain has TRBV20-1 and TRBJ1-2; TRBD1 agrees at 7 bases. The CDR3 length is 13 residues. The V gene end was trimmed by 3 bases and the J gene end by 2 bases; junction bases not matched to a gene: 3. Looked up from germline, CDR1 is DFQATT and CDR2 is SNEGSKA (reference sequence). CDR3 DNA sequence: TGCAGTGCTAGTTCAGGGGGGAACTATGGCTACACCTTC. Amino acids: CSASSGGNYGYTF.